A few counts support the clone carrying this T cell receptor beta chain. CDR1 and CDR2 (germline): SGHRS, YFSETQ. Trimming took off 4 bases at V and 0 bases at J, with 10 bases between the two ends. The CDR3 length is 15 residues. These data originate in a study of early T cells in non-severe SARS-CoV-2 infection. TCRdb re-called the 5' RACE reads with MiXCR, one entry per CDR3 protein. The profile shows fewer than 60,000 distinct CDR3 sequences, around 8.4% of them singletons. The chain uses TRBV5-1 and TRBJ2-2; tentatively, D is TRBD1 (5 bases). The sequenced material came from whole blood. The TCR sequence derives from an adult who was a healthcare worker with PCR-confirmed SARS-CoV-2 infection or an uninfected control (not recorded which). DNA for the CDR3: TGCGCCAGCAGCCTACAGGATCCGAACACCGGGGAGCTGTTTTTT. Translating gives CASSLQDPNTGELFF.